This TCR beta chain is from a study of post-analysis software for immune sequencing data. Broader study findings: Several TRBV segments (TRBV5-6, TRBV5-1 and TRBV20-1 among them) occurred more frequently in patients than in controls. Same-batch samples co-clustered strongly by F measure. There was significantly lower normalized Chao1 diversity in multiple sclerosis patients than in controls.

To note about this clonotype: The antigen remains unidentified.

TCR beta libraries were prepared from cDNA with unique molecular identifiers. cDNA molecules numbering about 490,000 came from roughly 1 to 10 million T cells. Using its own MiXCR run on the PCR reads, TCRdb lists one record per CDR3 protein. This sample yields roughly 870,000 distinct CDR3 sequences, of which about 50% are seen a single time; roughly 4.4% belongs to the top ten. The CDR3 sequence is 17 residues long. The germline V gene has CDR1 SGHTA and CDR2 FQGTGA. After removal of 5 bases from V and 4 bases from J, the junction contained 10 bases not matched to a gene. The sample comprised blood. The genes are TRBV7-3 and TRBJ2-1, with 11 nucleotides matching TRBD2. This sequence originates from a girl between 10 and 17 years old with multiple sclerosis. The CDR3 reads CASSRRAGTSGYNEQFF. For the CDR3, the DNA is TGTGCCAGCAGCCGTAGGGCGGGGACTAGCGGATACAATGAGCAGTTCTTC.